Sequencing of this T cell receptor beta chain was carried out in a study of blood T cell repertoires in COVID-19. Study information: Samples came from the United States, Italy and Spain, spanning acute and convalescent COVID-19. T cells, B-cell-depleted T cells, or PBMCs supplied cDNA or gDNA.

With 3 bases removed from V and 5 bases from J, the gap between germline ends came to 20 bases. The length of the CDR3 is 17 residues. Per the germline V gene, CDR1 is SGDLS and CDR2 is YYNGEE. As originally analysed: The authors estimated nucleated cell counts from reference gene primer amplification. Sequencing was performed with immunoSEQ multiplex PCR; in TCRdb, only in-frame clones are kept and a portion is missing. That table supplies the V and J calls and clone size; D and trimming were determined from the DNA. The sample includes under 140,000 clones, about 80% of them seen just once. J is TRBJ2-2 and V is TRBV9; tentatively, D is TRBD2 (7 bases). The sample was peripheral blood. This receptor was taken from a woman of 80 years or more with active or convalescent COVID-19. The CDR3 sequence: CASSGVGGGPYTGELFF. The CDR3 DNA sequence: TGTGCCAGCAGCGGCGTAGGGGGAGGGCCGTATACCGGGGAGCTGTTTTTT.